The 10 T cell receptor beta chains presented below share a single source sample, sequenced in a study of response to subunit inactivated influenza vaccine. MiXCR, applied by TCRdb to the RT-PCR reads, yields one record per CDR3 protein. Of roughly 170,000 distinct CDR3 sequences in the sample, nearly 9.5% were seen once. The sequencing here drew on non-naive T cells sorted from PBMCs, taken on the day of vaccination. These receptors came from a man between 45 and 60 years old who received an inactivated influenza vaccine.

A few counts support this clonotype. The rearrangement joins TRBV30 to TRBJ1-2; possible D gene TRBD1, 6 bases. The CDR3 is made up of 15 amino acids. Trimming shortened V by 4 bases and J by 7 bases, and 22 bases separated the two germline ends. Germline CDR1 is GTSNPN and CDR2 is SVGIG (reference sequence). CDR3 protein: CAWTSAQGRVRGYTF. The CDR3 DNA reads as TGTGCCTGGACCTCAGCCCAGGGGCGAGTTCGTGGCTACACCTTC.

This sequence joins TRBV6-6 and TRBJ2-7; D unclear. The V end was cut by 6 bases, the J end by 3 bases, with 12 bases between. CDR3 length equals 13 residues. From germline, CDR1 is MNHNY and CDR2 SVGAGI (reference sequence). In DNA, the CDR3 is TGTGCCAGCAGGAAGGGATCAGACTACGAGCAGTACTTC. Protein: CASRKGSDYEQYF.

Many counts were recorded for this clonotype. CDR3 in DNA: TGTGCCAGCAGCTTAAGAGGGGGCAAGCGGGACTACCCCGCGGATGAGCAGTTCTTC. This translates into CASSLRGGKRDYPADEQFF. The chain joins TRBV7-3 to TRBJ2-1, with D tentatively TRBD1 or TRBD2 (7 bases each). Between the trimmed V and J ends, which lost 1 base and 8 bases, there was a span of 27 bases. The CDR3 length is 19 residues. Germline V lookup: CDR1 SGHTA, CDR2 FQGTGA.

This sequence joins TRBV7-2 and TRBJ2-3; TRBD2 matches at 7 bases. After removal of 5 bases from V and 6 bases from J, the junction contained 5 bases not matched to a gene. Per the germline V gene, CDR1 is SGHTA and CDR2 is FQGNSA. The CDR3 length is 13 residues. The CDR3 sequence: CASSRLAGDTQYF. The CDR3 region has the DNA TGTGCCAGCAGCCGACTAGCCGGGGATACGCAGTATTTT.

This clonotype was seen ten or more times. The chain couples TRBV20-1 to TRBJ2-7; D is perhaps TRBD1 (6 bases). Germline assignment: CDR1 DFQATT and CDR2 SNEGSKA (reference sequence). The V end lost 0 bases, the J end lost 3 bases, and 15 bases lay between the germline ends. The CDR3 totals 15 residues. The CDR3 DNA sequence: TGCAGTGCTAGAGACCTAAGACAGGCCAGCTACGAGCAGTACTTC. This codes for CSARDLRQASYEQYF.

This clonotype was seen a handful of times. The chain uses TRBV5-6 and TRBJ1-3; D is uncertain. The germline V gene has CDR1 SGHDT and CDR2 YYEEEE. The CDR3 has 14 amino acids. V shed 0 bases and J shed 4 bases, with 8 bases lying between them. The CDR3 DNA reads TGTGCCAGCAGCTTGGGACGGCACGGAAACACCATATATTTT. Its protein is CASSLGRHGNTIYF.

As regards this clonotype: This may arise from a read error, as a much more abundant clone is one base away. The genes are TRBV5-5 and TRBJ2-1; the D gene is possibly TRBD1 (6 bases). The germline V gene has CDR1 SGHKS and CDR2 YYEKEE (reference sequence). The CDR3 has 13 residues. CDR3 loop: CASSYTGSNKQFF. The CDR3 DNA reads TGTGCCAGCAGCTACACAGGGAGCAATAAGCAGTTCTTC.

This clonotype turned up a few times. V gene TRBV20-1 combines with J gene TRBJ2-1; D not resolved. The CDR3 has 12 amino acids. Trimming cost V 1 base and J 7 bases, with 8 bases left between them. Germline loops: CDR1 DFQATT, CDR2 SNEGSKA (reference sequence). DNA for the CDR3: TGCAGTGCTAGAGTGGGGATAAATGAGCAGTTCTTC. Its protein product is CSARVGINEQFF.

The chain links TRBV24-1 to TRBJ2-2; 7 positions match TRBD1. The J segment lost 7 bases and the V segment lost 5 bases, leaving 12 bases of the junction unmatched. Looked up from germline, CDR1 is KGHDR and CDR2 is SFDVKD. This CDR3 is built from 16 residues. This CDR3 reads CATSVQTGIRSGELFF. The CDR3 DNA reads TGTGCCACCAGTGTCCAGACAGGGATTCGGAGCGGGGAGCTGTTTTTT.

This clonotype occurred a few times. This chain links TRBV7-3 with TRBJ2-3; D is possibly TRBD2 (6 bases). V shed 5 bases and J shed 2 bases, with 11 bases lying between them. This CDR3 comprises 14 residues. Looked up from germline, CDR1 is SGHTA and CDR2 is FQGTGA. The CDR3 DNA follows: TGTGCCAGCAGCCCACCGGGAGACACAGATACGCAGTATTTT. It encodes CASSPPGDTDTQYF.